The 17 T cell receptor beta chains below were found in one sample sequenced in a study of blood T cells in healthy people across ages. A J-beta primer mix and a sample-barcoded 5' primer were used in a second PCR of about 7 to 12 cycles. Via MiXCR, TCRdb re-called the 5' RACE reads, giving one row per CDR3 protein. The sample contains over 1,200,000 distinct CDR3 sequences, 45% to 70% of which appear only once. Material: blood. These receptors were collected from a man aged 18 to 35 in good health.

A remark on this clonotype: An end of the junction differs from the germline gene, which may be a read error. The genes are TRBV6-5 and TRBJ2-7, with D unclear. This CDR3 is 15 amino acids long. CDR1 is MNHEY, CDR2 SVGAGI, per germline. CDR3 sequence: CASSYAPLSTYEQYF. DNA for the CDR3: TGTGCTAGCAGTTACGCTCCCCTTTCCACCTACGAGCAGTACTTC.

The chain employs TRBV11-2 and TRBJ2-1; 13 bases match TRBD2. Unmatched junction bases numbered 7, after V lost 5 bases and J lost 3 bases. The germline CDR1 and CDR2 sequences are SGHAT and FQNNGV. The CDR3 length is 17 residues. CDR3 sequence reads: CASSRWTSGSIYNEQFF. The CDR3 region has the DNA TGTGCCAGCAGCCGATGGACTAGCGGGAGTATCTACAATGAGCAGTTCTTC.

This clonotype has more than one count but fewer than ten. The chain couples TRBV29-1 to TRBJ1-1; 10 nucleotides match TRBD1. In germline, CDR1 is SQVTM, CDR2 ANQGSEA. The CDR3 is 14 amino acids. V was clipped by 7 bases and J by 1 base; unmatched bases: 6. The CDR3 sequence: CSAWDRGRNTEAFF. For the CDR3, the DNA is TGCAGCGCTTGGGACAGGGGTCGGAACACTGAAGCTTTCTTT.

This sequence joins TRBV27 and TRBJ2-7; no reliable D call. The V end lost 4 bases, the J end lost 10 bases, and 14 bases lay between the germline ends. The germline V gene encodes CDR1 MNHEY and CDR2 SMNVEV (reference sequence). The CDR3 contains 12 residues. CDR3: CASSSPPLPQYF. The CDR3 DNA sequence: TGTGCCAGCAGTTCCCCCCCCCTACCCCAGTACTTC.

The genes are TRBV5-6 and TRBJ2-5, with D possibly matching TRBD1 (5 bases). The closer fit of TRBJ2-7 to the DNA end suggests the J call may be wrong. This CDR3 is 15 amino acids long. Germline V lookup: CDR1 SGHDT, CDR2 YYEEEE. The CDR3 region is CASSLMTVGIYEQYF. CDR3 nucleotide sequence: TGTGCCAGCAGCTTGATGACAGTGGGGATCTACGAGCAGTACTTC.

The V gene is TRBV5-1, the J gene TRBJ2-7; perhaps TRBD2 as D (6 bases). The CDR3 totals 14 residues. V was shortened by 2 bases and J by 4 bases, with 13 bases between the two germline ends. Per the germline V gene, CDR1 is SGHRS and CDR2 is YFSETQ. The CDR3 DNA sequence: TGCGCCAGCAGCTTATATCCAGGAGGGTACGAGCAGTACTTC. Translation: CASSLYPGGYEQYF.

The chain employs TRBV29-1 and TRBJ2-5, with D unclear. CDR3 length: 10 amino acids. V was pared by 8 bases and J by 5 bases, with 9 bases between. The V gene's germline CDR1 is SQVTM and CDR2 ANQGSEA. The DNA for the CDR3 is TGCAGCACTGGGCTTGAGACCCAGTACTTC. Residues: CSTGLETQYF.

The chain uses TRBV20-1 and TRBJ1-2; the D gene is possibly TRBD1 (6 bases). Germline values: CDR1 DFQATT, CDR2 SNEGSKA (reference sequence). V was clipped by 2 bases and J by 0 bases, with 10 bases between them. The CDR3 covers 14 residues. The CDR3 is CSARTQGSNYGYTF. The CDR3 nucleotides read TGCAGTGCTAGAACGCAGGGGTCTAACTATGGCTACACCTTC.

V usage is TRBV19 and J usage is TRBJ2-1; D unclear. V was shortened by 6 bases and J by 9 bases, with 15 bases between the two germline ends. The CDR3 is made up of 13 amino acids. CDR1 is LNHDA, CDR2 SQIVND, per germline (reference sequence). DNA for the CDR3: TGTGCCAGTAGCCTCTCGTCTGCAGGTGAGCAGTTCTTC. Encoded protein: CASSLSSAGEQFF. The whole variable domain, filled in from reference TRBV19 and TRBJ2-1, reads DGGITQSPKYLFRKEGQNVTLSCEQNLNHDAMYWYRQDPGQGLRLIYYSQIVNDFQKGDIAEGYSVSREKKESFPLTVTSAQKNPTAFYLCASSLSSAGEQFFGPGTRLTVL.

This clonotype has only a few counts. The chain has TRBV10-3 and TRBJ2-5, with 9 bases lining up with TRBD2. The J segment lost 2 bases and the V segment lost 4 bases, leaving 5 bases of the junction unmatched. CDR3 size: 15 residues. Germline V lookup: CDR1 ENHRY, CDR2 SYGVKD. The CDR3 sequence is CAISVLAGVQETQYF. The CDR3 DNA reads TGTGCCATCAGTGTACTAGCGGGTGTTCAAGAGACCCAGTACTTC.

This chain uses TRBV6-6 with TRBJ2-2; no definite D call. Germline CDR1 and CDR2: MNHNY and SVGAGI (reference sequence). The length of the CDR3 is 16 residues. Trimming pared 6 bases from V and 2 bases from J, leaving 16 bases between. The CDR3 here is CASSPSSLGNTGELFF. In nucleotides, the CDR3 is TGTGCCAGCAGCCCCAGTAGCTTAGGCAACACCGGGGAGCTGTTTTTT.

This clonotype was observed a single time. The chain links TRBV2 to TRBJ1-6; TRBD1 matches at 8 bases. Trimming took 8 bases from V and 7 from J; bases not matched to a gene: 4. Per the germline V gene, CDR1 is SNHLY and CDR2 is FYNNEI. This CDR3 region has 13 residues. The CDR3 loop reads CASGDRQNSPLHF. CDR3 bases: TGTGCCAGCGGGGACAGGCAAAATTCACCCCTCCACTTT.

This clonotype showed up just a few times. V is TRBV12-3 or TRBV12-4 and J is TRBJ2-1, with TRBD1 matching 8 bases. The CDR3 extends over 15 amino acids. J lost 4 bases, V lost 5 bases, and 7 bases had no gene match. The CDR3 sequence: CASSQAGGLYNEQFF. As DNA, the CDR3 is TGTGCCAGCAGTCAAGCAGGGGGCTTGTACAATGAGCAGTTCTTC.

This clonotype has a handful of counts. The chain is built from TRBV10-3 and TRBJ2-3, with D hard to call. CDR3 length equals 13 residues. Germline lookup yields CDR1 ENHRY and CDR2 SYGVKD. V shed 6 bases and J shed 2 bases, with 9 bases lying between them. The CDR3 loop reads CAISGDNTDTQYF. CDR3 nucleotide sequence: TGTGCCATCAGCGGCGACAACACAGATACGCAGTATTTT.

This clonotype appeared a single time. The chain links TRBV14 to TRBJ2-5; D ambiguous. Germline CDR1 and CDR2: SGHDN and FVKESK. The CDR3 length is 15 residues. V shed 0 bases and J shed 7 bases, with 15 bases lying between them. CDR3 DNA: TGTGCCAGCAGCCAAGATAGCCCGGTTTATGGGACCCAGTACTTC. Residues: CASSQDSPVYGTQYF.

This clonotype was seen a handful of times. The chain employs TRBV27 and TRBJ2-1, with 9 bases matching TRBD1. The CDR3 loop spans 16 amino acids. CDR1 MNHEY and CDR2 SMNVEV come from the germline V gene (reference sequence). V lost 7 bases, J lost 3 bases, and 10 bases stayed unmatched. Here the CDR3 reads CASTTSRGQGYNEQFF. The DNA for the CDR3 is TGTGCCAGCACTACGAGTAGGGGACAGGGCTACAATGAGCAGTTCTTC.

The genes are TRBV29-1 and TRBJ2-7; 9 bases align to TRBD1. This CDR3 comprises 14 residues. J gave up 6 bases and V 5 bases, and 11 bases lay outside the gene matches. Germline values: CDR1 SQVTM, CDR2 ANQGSEA. The CDR3 nucleotides are TGCAGCGTTTCCCCTCGGGACAGGGAAGCCGAGCAGTACTTC. The encoded protein is CSVSPRDREAEQYF.